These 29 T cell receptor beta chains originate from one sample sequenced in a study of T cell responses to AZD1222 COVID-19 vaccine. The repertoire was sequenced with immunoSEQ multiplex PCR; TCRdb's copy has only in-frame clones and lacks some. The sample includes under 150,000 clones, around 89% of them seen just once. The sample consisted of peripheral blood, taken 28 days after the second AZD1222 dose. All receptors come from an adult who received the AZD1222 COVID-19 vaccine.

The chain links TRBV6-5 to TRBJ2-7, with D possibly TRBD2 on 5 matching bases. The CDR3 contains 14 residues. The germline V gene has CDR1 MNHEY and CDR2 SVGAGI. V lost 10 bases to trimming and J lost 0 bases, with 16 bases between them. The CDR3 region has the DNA TGTGCCATCGCTAATCTAGCCAGCTCCTACGAGCAGTACTTC. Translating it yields CAIANLASSYEQYF.

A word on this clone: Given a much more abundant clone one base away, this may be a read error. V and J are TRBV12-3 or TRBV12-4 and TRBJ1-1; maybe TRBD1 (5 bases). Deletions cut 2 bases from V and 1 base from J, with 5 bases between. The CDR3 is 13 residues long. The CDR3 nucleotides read TGTGCCAGCAGTTTAACAGGGAACACTGAAGCTTTCTTT. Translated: CASSLTGNTEAFF.

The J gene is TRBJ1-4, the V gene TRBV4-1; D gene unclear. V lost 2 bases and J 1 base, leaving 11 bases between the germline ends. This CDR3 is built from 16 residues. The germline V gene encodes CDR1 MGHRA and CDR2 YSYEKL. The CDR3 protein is CASSQRTMRTNEKLFF. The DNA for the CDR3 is TGCGCCAGCAGCCAACGGACCATGCGAACTAATGAAAAACTGTTTTTT.

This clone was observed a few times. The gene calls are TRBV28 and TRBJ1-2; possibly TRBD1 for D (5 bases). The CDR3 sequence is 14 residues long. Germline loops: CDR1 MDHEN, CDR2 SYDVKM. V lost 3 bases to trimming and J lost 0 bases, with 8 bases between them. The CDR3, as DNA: TGTGCCAGCAGTTTGGCAGGGACTAACTATGGCTACACCTTC. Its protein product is CASSLAGTNYGYTF.

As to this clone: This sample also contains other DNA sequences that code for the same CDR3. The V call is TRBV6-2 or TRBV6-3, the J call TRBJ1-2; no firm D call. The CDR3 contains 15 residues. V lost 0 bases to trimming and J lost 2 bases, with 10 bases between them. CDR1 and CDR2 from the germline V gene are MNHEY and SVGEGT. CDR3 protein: CASSYSAGLNYGYTF. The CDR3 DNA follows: TGTGCCAGCAGTTACTCCGCCGGGCTGAACTATGGCTACACCTTC.

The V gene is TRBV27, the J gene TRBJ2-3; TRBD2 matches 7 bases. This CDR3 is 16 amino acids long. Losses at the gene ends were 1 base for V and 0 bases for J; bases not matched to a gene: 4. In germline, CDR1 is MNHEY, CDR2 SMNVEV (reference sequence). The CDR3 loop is CASSLLPGGSTDTQYF. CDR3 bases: TGTGCCAGCAGTTTATTGCCGGGGGGTAGCACAGATACGCAGTATTTT.

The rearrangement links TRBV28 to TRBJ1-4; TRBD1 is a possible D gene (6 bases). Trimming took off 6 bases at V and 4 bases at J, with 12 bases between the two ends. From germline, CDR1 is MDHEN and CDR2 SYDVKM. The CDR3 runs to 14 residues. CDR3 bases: TGTGCCAGCAGGGGGGGAGGGGGTAATGAAAAACTGTTTTTT. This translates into CASRGGGGNEKLFF.

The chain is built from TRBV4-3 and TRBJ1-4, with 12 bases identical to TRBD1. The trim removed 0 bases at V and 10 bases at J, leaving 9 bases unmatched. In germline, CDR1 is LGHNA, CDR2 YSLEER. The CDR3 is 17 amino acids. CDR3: CASSQDGGQGAQGKLFF. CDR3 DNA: TGCGCCAGCAGCCAAGATGGGGGACAGGGGGCGCAGGGAAAACTGTTTTTT.

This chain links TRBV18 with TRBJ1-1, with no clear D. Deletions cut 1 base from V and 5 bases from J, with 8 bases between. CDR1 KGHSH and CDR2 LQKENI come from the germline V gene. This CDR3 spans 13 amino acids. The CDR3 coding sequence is TGTGCCAGCTCACCACTAATGGGGACTGAAGCTTTCTTT. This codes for CASSPLMGTEAFF.

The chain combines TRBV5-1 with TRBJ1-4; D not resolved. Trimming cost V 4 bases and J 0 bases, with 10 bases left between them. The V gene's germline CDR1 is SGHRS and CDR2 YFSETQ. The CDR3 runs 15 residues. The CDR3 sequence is CASSVQPATNEKLFF. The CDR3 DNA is TGCGCCAGCAGCGTACAGCCTGCAACTAATGAAAAACTGTTTTTT.

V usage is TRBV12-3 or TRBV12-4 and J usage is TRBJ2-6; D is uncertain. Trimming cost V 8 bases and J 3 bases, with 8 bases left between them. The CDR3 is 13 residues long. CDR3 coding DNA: TGTGCCAGCGGTCTAGATGGGGCCAACGTCCTGACTTTC. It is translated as CASGLDGANVLTF.

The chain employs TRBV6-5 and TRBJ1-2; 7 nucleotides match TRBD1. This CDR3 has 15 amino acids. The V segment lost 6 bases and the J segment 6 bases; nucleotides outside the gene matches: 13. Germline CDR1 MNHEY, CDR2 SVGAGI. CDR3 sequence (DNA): TGTGCCAGCAGCAGACACAGGGGCGAGCAGGATGGCTACACCTTC. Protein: CASSRHRGEQDGYTF.

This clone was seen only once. CDR3 amino acids: CASSQMEGVYGYTF. CDR3 sequence (DNA): TGTGCCAGCTCACAAATGGAGGGGGTATACGGCTACACCTTC. This chain joins TRBV18 and TRBJ1-2, with a tentative D call TRBD1 (6 bases). This CDR3 spans 14 amino acids. The V end lost 4 bases, the J end lost 8 bases, and 17 bases lay between the germline ends. In germline, CDR1 is KGHSH, CDR2 LQKENI.

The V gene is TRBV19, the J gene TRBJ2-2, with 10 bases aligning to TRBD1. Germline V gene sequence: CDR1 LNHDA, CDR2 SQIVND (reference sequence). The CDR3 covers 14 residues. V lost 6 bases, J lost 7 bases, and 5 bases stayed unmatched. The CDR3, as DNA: TGTGCCAGTAGGCCGGGACAGGGGTTCGGGGAGCTGTTTTTT. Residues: CASRPGQGFGELFF.

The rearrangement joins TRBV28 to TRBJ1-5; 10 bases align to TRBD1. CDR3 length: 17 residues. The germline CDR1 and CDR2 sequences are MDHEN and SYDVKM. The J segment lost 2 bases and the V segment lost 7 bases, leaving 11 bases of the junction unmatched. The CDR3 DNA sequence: TGTGCCAGCACGGGGGGCGGGACAGGGGCTGGCAATCAGCCCCAGCATTTT. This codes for CASTGGGTGAGNQPQHF.

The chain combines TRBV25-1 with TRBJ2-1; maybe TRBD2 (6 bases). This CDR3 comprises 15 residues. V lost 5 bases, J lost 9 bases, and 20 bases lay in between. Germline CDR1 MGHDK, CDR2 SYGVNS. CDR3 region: CASSPRGGGYGEQFF. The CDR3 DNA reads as TGTGCCAGCAGTCCCCGGGGAGGTGGGTATGGTGAGCAGTTCTTC.

The CDR3 sequence: CASRTDSGNTIYF. Written as DNA, the CDR3 is TGCGCCAGCAGAACGGACTCTGGAAACACCATATATTTT. The chain employs TRBV5-1 and TRBJ1-3; D unclear. Germline lookup yields CDR1 SGHRS and CDR2 YFSETQ. The CDR3 covers 13 residues. V dropped 5 bases and J dropped 0 bases, with 6 bases sitting between them.

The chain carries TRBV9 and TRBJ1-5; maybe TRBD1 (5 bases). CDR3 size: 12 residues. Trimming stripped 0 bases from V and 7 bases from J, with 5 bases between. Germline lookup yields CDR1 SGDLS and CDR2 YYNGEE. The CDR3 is CASSVGDQPQHF. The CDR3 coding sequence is TGTGCCAGCAGCGTAGGGGACCAGCCCCAGCATTTT. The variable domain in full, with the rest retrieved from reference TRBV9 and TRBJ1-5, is DSGVTQTPKHLITATGQRVTLRCSPRSGDLSVYWYQQSLDQGLQFLIQYYNGEERAKGNILERFSAQQFPDLHSELNLSSLELGDSALYFCASSVGDQPQHFGDGTRLSIL.

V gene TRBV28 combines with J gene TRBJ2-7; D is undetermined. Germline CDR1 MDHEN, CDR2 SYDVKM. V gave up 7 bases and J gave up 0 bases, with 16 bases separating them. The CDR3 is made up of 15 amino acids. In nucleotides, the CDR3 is TGTGCCAGCACCCCCCTAGGGCGCACCTCCTACGAGCAGTACTTC. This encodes CASTPLGRTSYEQYF.

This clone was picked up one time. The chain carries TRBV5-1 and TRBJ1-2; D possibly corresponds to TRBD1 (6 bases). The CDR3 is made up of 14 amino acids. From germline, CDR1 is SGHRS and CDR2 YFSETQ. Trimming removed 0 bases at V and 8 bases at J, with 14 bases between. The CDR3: CASSLAGQLGGYTF. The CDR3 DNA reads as TGCGCCAGCAGCTTGGCCGGACAGCTGGGCGGCTACACCTTC. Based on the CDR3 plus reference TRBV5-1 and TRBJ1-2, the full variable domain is KAGVTQTPRYLIKTRGQQVTLSCSPISGHRSVSWYQQTPGQGLQFLFEYFSETQRNKGNFPGRFSGRQFSNSRSEMNVSTLELGDSALYLCASSLAGQLGGYTFGSGTRLTVV.

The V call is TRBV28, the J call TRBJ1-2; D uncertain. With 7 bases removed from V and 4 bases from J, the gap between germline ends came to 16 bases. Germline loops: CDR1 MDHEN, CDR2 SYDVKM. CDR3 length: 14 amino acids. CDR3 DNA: TGTGCCAGCAAATCCTACCCGGGTTCCTATGGCTACACCTTC. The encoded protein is CASKSYPGSYGYTF.

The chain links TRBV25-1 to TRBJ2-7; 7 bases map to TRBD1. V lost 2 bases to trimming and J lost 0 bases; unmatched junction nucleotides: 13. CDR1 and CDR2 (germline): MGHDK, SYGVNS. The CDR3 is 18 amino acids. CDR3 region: CASSELPSGTVSSYEQYF. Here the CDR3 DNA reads TGTGCCAGCAGTGAACTCCCCTCCGGGACAGTGAGCTCCTACGAGCAGTACTTC.

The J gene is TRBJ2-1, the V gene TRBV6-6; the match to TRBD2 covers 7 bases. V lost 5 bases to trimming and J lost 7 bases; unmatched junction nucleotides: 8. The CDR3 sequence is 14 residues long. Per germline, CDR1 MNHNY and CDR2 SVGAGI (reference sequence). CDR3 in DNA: TGTGCCAGCAGTAACAAGGGAGGGGCGAATGAGCAGTTCTTC. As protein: CASSNKGGANEQFF.

DNA for the CDR3: TGTGCCAGCAGCTTAACGTTTTGGGGACAAGGAGCTTTCTTT. Its protein is CASSLTFWGQGAFF. The chain employs TRBV7-3 and TRBJ1-1; a possible D gene is TRBD1 (6 bases). Trimming shortened V by 0 bases and J by 10 bases, and 15 bases separated the two germline ends. The CDR3 sequence is 14 residues long. Germline loops: CDR1 SGHTA, CDR2 FQGTGA.

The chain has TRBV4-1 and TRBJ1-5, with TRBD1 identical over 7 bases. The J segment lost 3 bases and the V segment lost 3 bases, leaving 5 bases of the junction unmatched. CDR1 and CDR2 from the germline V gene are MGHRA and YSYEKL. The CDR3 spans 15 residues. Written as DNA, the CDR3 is TGCGCCAGCAGCCAGGCCACAGGGGACAATCAGCCCCAGCATTTT. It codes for CASSQATGDNQPQHF.

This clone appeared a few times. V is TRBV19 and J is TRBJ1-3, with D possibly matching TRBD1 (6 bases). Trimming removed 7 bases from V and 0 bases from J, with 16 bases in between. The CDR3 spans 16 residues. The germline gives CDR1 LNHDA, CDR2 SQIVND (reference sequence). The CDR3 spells CASTDRTMYSGNTIYF. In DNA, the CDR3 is TGTGCCAGTACCGACAGGACCATGTACTCTGGAAACACCATATATTTT.

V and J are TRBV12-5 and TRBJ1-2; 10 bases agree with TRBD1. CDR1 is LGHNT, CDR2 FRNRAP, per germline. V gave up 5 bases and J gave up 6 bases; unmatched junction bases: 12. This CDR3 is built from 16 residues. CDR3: CASGSLPFGQGDGYTF. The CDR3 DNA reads TGTGCTAGTGGTAGCCTGCCCTTCGGACAGGGGGATGGCTACACCTTC.

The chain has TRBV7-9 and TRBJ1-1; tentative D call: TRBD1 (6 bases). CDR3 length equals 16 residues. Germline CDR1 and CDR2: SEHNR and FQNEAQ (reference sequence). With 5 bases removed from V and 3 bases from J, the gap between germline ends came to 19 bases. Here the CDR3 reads CASSPQQGRADTEAFF. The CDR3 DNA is TGTGCCAGCAGCCCCCAACAGGGACGAGCGGACACTGAAGCTTTCTTT.

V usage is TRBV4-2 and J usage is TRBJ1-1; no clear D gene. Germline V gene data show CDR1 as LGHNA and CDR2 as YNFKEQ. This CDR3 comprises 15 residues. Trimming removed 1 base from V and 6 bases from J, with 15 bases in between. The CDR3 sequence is CASSQASSGLAEAFF. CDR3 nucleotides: TGTGCCAGCAGCCAAGCCTCCTCTGGGTTAGCTGAAGCTTTCTTT.